The 24 T cell receptor beta chains below were found in one sample sequenced in a study of cytomegalovirus exposure and HLA in healthy donors. PCR primers comprised 60 Vbeta and 13 Jbeta primers. TCRdb's table, derived via immunoSEQ multiplex PCR, lists solely in-frame clones and lacks some. This listing includes approximately 210,000 clones. Sequenced material: PBMCs. These receptors came from a woman in her thirties in good health and CMV-seropositive.

The chain couples TRBV7-2 to TRBJ2-3; D possibly corresponds to TRBD2 (6 bases). The CDR3 has 13 amino acids. The germline V gene has CDR1 SGHTA and CDR2 FQGNSA. V lost 2 bases, J lost 6 bases, and 9 bases lay in between. The chain's CDR3 is CASSLNGRDTQYF. The CDR3 DNA is TGTGCCAGCAGCTTAAATGGGAGGGATACGCAGTATTTT.

The chain carries TRBV28 and TRBJ1-4; TRBD1 matches at 9 bases. This CDR3 spans 15 amino acids. Unmatched junction bases numbered 8, after V lost 4 bases and J lost 8 bases. Germline V gives CDR1 MDHEN, CDR2 SYDVKM. The CDR3 protein is CASSSPGTGHEKLFF. The DNA of the CDR3 is TGTGCCAGCAGTTCCCCCGGGACAGGGCACGAAAAACTGTTTTTT.

This chain joins TRBV7-9 and TRBJ2-3, with a tentative D call TRBD1 (6 bases). Germline lookup yields CDR1 SEHNR and CDR2 FQNEAQ (reference sequence). The CDR3 covers 16 residues. The V end lost 0 bases, the J end lost 4 bases, and 14 bases lay between the germline ends. As DNA, the CDR3 is TGTGCCAGCAGCTTAGCGGGGGCAGGTAGGGCAGATACGCAGTATTTT. It codes for CASSLAGAGRADTQYF.

This chain joins TRBV5-3 and TRBJ1-3, with a possible D match to TRBD1 (6 bases). TRBV5-3 is flagged as an ORF with uncertain function. The CDR3 loop spans 16 amino acids. Trimming took off 2 bases at V and 3 bases at J, with 15 bases between the two ends. The CDR3 DNA reads as TGTGCCAGAAGCTTCGTACAGGGATCCGGTGGAAACACCATATATTTT. The encoded protein is CARSFVQGSGGNTIYF.

The rearrangement joins TRBV5-1 to TRBJ2-5; 11 positions agree with TRBD1. The J call is uncertain, as TRBJ2-7 better fits the DNA end. Germline lookup yields CDR1 SGHRS and CDR2 YFSETQ. The CDR3 sequence is 15 residues long. The CDR3 DNA reads TGCGCCAGCAGCCCTGGGACAGGGGGAAACTACGAGCAGTACTTC. This codes for CASSPGTGGNYEQYF.

This rearrangement joins TRBV29-1 to TRBJ2-5, with 9 bases fitting TRBD2. Matching the DNA end better, TRBJ2-7 makes the J call doubtful. Germline CDR1 and CDR2: SQVTM and ANQGSEA. The CDR3 extends over 13 amino acids. The chain's CDR3 is CSAGGGRGYEQYF. CDR3 in DNA: TGCAGCGCCGGGGGCGGGAGGGGCTACGAGCAGTACTTC.

The chain uses TRBV21-1 and TRBJ2-7; the listed D gene, TRBD2, was not tested against the DNA. TRBV21-1 is termed a pseudogene. The CDR3 is made up of 14 amino acids. The CDR3 DNA reads TGTGCCAGCGGGGCGGGACTCACCTCCTACGAGCAGTACTTC. Translation: CASGAGLTSYEQYF.

V and J are TRBV10-3 and TRBJ2-1, with TRBD1 matching 8 bases. The CDR3 length is 16 residues. Germline CDR1 is ENHRY and CDR2 is SYGVKD. With 3 bases clipped from V and 2 bases from J, the junction kept 6 bases outside the gene matches. The CDR3 spells CAISDTDRVTYNEQFF. DNA for the CDR3: TGTGCCATCAGTGACACGGACAGGGTAACCTACAATGAGCAGTTCTTC.

The chain has TRBV5-1 and TRBJ2-1; TRBD1 aligns across 9 bases. CDR3 length: 15 amino acids. V lost 2 bases to trimming and J lost 8 bases; unmatched junction nucleotides: 8. Germline V gene data show CDR1 as SGHRS and CDR2 as YFSETQ. The CDR3 DNA is TGCGCCAGCAGCTTTCAAGGACAGGGGAACGATGAGCAGTTCTTC. Translated, it gives CASSFQGQGNDEQFF.

The V call is TRBV10-1, the J call TRBJ2-4; tentatively, D is TRBD2 (5 bases). The ends were cut back, 0 bases at V and 0 bases at J, with 18 bases in the middle. CDR3 length: 19 residues. Germline V lookup: CDR1 WNHNN, CDR2 SYGVQD (reference sequence). The chain's CDR3 is CASSESRGVSGLAKNIQYF. CDR3 nucleotide sequence: TGCGCCAGCAGTGAGTCTCGGGGAGTGAGTGGACTAGCCAAAAACATTCAGTACTTC.

This sequence joins TRBV2 and TRBJ1-6; no clear D gene. Trimming cost V 7 bases and J 15 bases, with 13 bases left between them. Germline V lookup: CDR1 SNHLY, CDR2 FYNNEI. The CDR3 has 11 amino acids. Here the CDR3 reads CASNLERNLHF. The DNA for the CDR3 is TGTGCCAGCAACCTCGAGAGGAACCTCCACTTT.

J is TRBJ1-5 and V is TRBV11-2; D call uncertain. Germline V gives CDR1 SGHAT, CDR2 FQNNGV. The CDR3 spans 14 residues. V was cut by 5 bases and J by 5 bases, with 13 bases left in between. As DNA, the CDR3 is TGTGCCAGCAGCCCTCGGGAAGGCTATCAGCCCCAGCATTTT. This translates into CASSPREGYQPQHF.

V is TRBV6-6 and J is TRBJ1-2; TRBD1 agrees at 11 bases. The CDR3 contains 14 residues. Germline V gene data show CDR1 as MNHNY and CDR2 as SVGAGI (reference sequence). The V and J ends lost 4 bases and 10 bases, in that order; junction bases with no gene match: 8. The CDR3 DNA follows: TGTGCCAGCAGTTCGTCAGGACAGGGGGCGACCTACACCTTC. Protein sequence: CASSSSGQGATYTF.

Written as DNA, the CDR3 is TGTGCCAGCAGTGAACTACAGGCGCTAGCCAAAAACATTCAGTACTTC. As protein: CASSELQALAKNIQYF. The chain combines TRBV2 with TRBJ2-4; maybe TRBD1 (5 bases). CDR1 and CDR2 from the germline V gene are SNHLY and FYNNEI. Trimming took off 2 bases at V and 0 bases at J, with 11 bases between the two ends. The CDR3 consists of 16 residues.

The chain combines TRBV15 with TRBJ1-2, with 9 bases aligning to TRBD1. With 4 bases clipped from V and 7 bases from J, the junction kept 16 bases outside the gene matches. CDR3 length equals 17 residues. Germline V gene data show CDR1 as LNHNV and CDR2 as YYDKDF (reference sequence). As DNA, the CDR3 is TGTGCCACCAGCAAACCGGGACAGGGCTCGTTCTCTAGTGGCTACACCTTC. This sequence encodes CATSKPGQGSFSSGYTF. Filled out from reference TRBV15 and TRBJ1-2, the complete variable domain reads DAMVIQNPRYQVTQFGKPVTLSCSQTLNHNVMYWYQQKSSQAPKLLFHYYDKDFNNEADTPDNFQSRRPNTSFCFLDIRSPGLGDTAMYLCATSKPGQGSFSSGYTFGSGTRLTVV.

In DNA, the CDR3 is TGTGCCAGCAGCCGACTCTACGAGCAGTACTTC. Translated, it gives CASSRLYEQYF. J is TRBJ2-5 and V is TRBV6-6; the D is unclear. TRBJ2-7 matches the DNA end more closely, so the J call is doubtful. The germline V gene has CDR1 MNHNY and CDR2 SVGAGI (reference sequence). The CDR3 totals 11 residues.

V usage is TRBV27 and J usage is TRBJ1-5; D is unclear. CDR1 MNHEY and CDR2 SMNVEV come from the germline V gene (reference sequence). Deletions cut 5 bases from V and 5 bases from J, with 25 bases between. The CDR3 contains 18 residues. The CDR3 region is CASSRSGNSPGYHQPQHF. The CDR3 DNA follows: TGTGCCAGCAGTCGATCCGGGAATTCCCCGGGATACCATCAGCCCCAGCATTTT.

The chain recombines TRBV25-1 with TRBJ1-2, with D perhaps TRBD1 (6 bases). This CDR3 spans 14 amino acids. V lost 5 bases to trimming and J lost 0 bases, with 10 bases between them. In germline, CDR1 is MGHDK, CDR2 SYGVNS. This CDR3 is CASSRTAANYGYTF. The CDR3, as DNA: TGTGCCAGCAGTAGGACAGCAGCTAACTATGGCTACACCTTC.

The genes are TRBV7-7 and TRBJ1-4, with D maybe TRBD1 (6 bases). The CDR3 extends over 15 amino acids. Germline V lookup: CDR1 SSHAT, CDR2 FNYEAQ (reference sequence). V lost 3 bases and J 5 bases, leaving 13 bases between the germline ends. This chain's CDR3 is CASSFLDRENEKLFF. CDR3 sequence (DNA): TGTGCCAGCAGCTTTCTGGACAGAGAGAATGAAAAACTGTTTTTT.

DNA of the CDR3: TGCAGCGTTACCTACGGGGTACTAGCCAAAAACATTCAGTACTTC. It translates to CSVTYGVLAKNIQYF. The chain employs TRBV29-1 and TRBJ2-4; TRBD2 might be the D (5 bases). The CDR3 spans 15 residues. In germline, CDR1 is SQVTM, CDR2 ANQGSEA. With 5 bases removed from V and 0 bases from J, the gap between germline ends came to 14 bases.

This sequence joins TRBV10-3 and TRBJ2-7; the match to TRBD2 covers 10 bases. The germline gives CDR1 ENHRY, CDR2 SYGVKD. The CDR3 is 15 residues long. The ends lost 8 bases at V and 3 bases at J; junction bases unmatched: 10. The CDR3 is CAIASLEREGYEQYF. The CDR3, as DNA: TGTGCCATCGCCTCGTTGGAGCGGGAGGGCTACGAGCAGTACTTC.

The chain links TRBV7-8 to TRBJ1-2; D remains unclear. The CDR3 extends over 12 amino acids. The V end was cut by 1 base, the J end by 8 bases, with 8 bases between. Germline V gives CDR1 SGHVS, CDR2 FQNEAQ. This chain's CDR3 is CASSLDVGGYTF. The CDR3 nucleotides read TGTGCCAGCAGCTTAGATGTTGGCGGCTACACCTTC.

The rearrangement joins TRBV27 to TRBJ2-6, with TRBD1 as a possible D gene (6 bases). V lost 5 bases to trimming and J lost 0 bases, with 11 bases between them. In germline, CDR1 is MNHEY, CDR2 SMNVEV (reference sequence). The CDR3 has 16 amino acids. In nucleotides, the CDR3 is TGTGCCAGCAGTGCCGTGGACAGCTCTGGGGCCAACGTCCTGACTTTC. This gives the protein CASSAVDSSGANVLTF.

The rearrangement links TRBV5-1 to TRBJ2-5; the match to TRBD2 covers 7 bases. CDR1 is SGHRS, CDR2 YFSETQ, per germline. V shed 0 bases and J 5 bases; nucleotides not matched to a gene: 4. The CDR3 consists of 14 residues. CDR3 protein: CASSLVAGEETQYF. The CDR3 DNA reads as TGCGCCAGCAGCTTGGTGGCGGGGGAGGAGACCCAGTACTTC.